Listed here are 6 T cell receptor beta chains from one sample, sequenced in a study of OX40 agonist ivuxolimab in advanced cancers. Repertoires were generated with immunoSEQ multiplex PCR, while TCRdb's copy carries only in-frame clones and drops some. The sample lists about 60,000 clones; roughly 89% were seen once. The sequences come from CD4+ or CD8+ T cells sorted from blood, collected in a trial of the OX40 agonist ivuxolimab. The receptors were sampled from an adult with an advanced solid tumor such as melanoma, head and neck, liver or kidney cancer.

The CDR3 region is CAILPGQKETQYF. The CDR3 nucleotides read TGTGCCATTTTACCGGGACAGAAAGAGACCCAGTACTTC. V usage is TRBV10-3 and J usage is TRBJ2-5, with 7 nucleotides matching TRBD1. This CDR3 spans 13 amino acids. The germline gives CDR1 ENHRY, CDR2 SYGVKD. Germline trimming cut 9 bases from V and 3 bases from J; bases unmatched to any gene: 7.

The chain recombines TRBV27 with TRBJ2-5; D could derive from TRBD1 or TRBD2 (6 bases each). Germline loops: CDR1 MNHEY, CDR2 SMNVEV (reference sequence). The V end was cut by 3 bases, the J end by 4 bases, with 12 bases between. This CDR3 has 14 residues. CDR3 coding DNA: TGTGCCAGCAGTTTGGTACAGGGAGGAGAGACCCAGTACTTC. Its translation is CASSLVQGGETQYF.

The chain combines TRBV10-3 with TRBJ2-1, with D perhaps matching TRBD2 (6 bases). The CDR3 loop spans 14 amino acids. Germline lookup yields CDR1 ENHRY and CDR2 SYGVKD. V lost 4 bases and J 6 bases, leaving 13 bases between the germline ends. For the CDR3, the DNA is TGTGCCATCAGTGCTCTTGCGGGAAGCAATGAGCAGTTCTTC. Its protein is CAISALAGSNEQFF.

As regards this clone: A junction end diverges from the germline sequence, so it may reflect a read error. CDR3 residues: CASSLGGNTGELFF. CDR3 DNA: TGTGCTAGCAGCTTAGGAGGGAACACCGGGGAGCTGTTTTTT. This chain uses TRBV7-7 with TRBJ2-2, with TRBD2 as a possible D gene (5 bases). Germline assignment: CDR1 SSHAT and CDR2 FNYEAQ (reference sequence). The CDR3 runs 14 residues.

V gene TRBV5-4 combines with J gene TRBJ2-2; D uncertain. The V and J ends lost 2 bases and 6 bases respectively, with 5 bases between them. Germline values: CDR1 SGHNT, CDR2 YYREEE (reference sequence). The CDR3 is 12 residues long. The CDR3 sequence: CASSFSAGELFF. The CDR3 region has the DNA TGTGCCAGCAGCTTCTCGGCCGGGGAGCTGTTTTTT.

J is TRBJ1-1 and V is TRBV11-2, with a possible D match to TRBD1 (5 bases). This CDR3 is 13 amino acids long. Trimming took 0 bases from V and 4 from J, leaving 6 bases between them. CDR1 and CDR2 from the germline V gene are SGHAT and FQNNGV. Here the CDR3 reads CASSLERGTEAFF. CDR3 bases: TGTGCCAGCAGCTTAGAGAGGGGCACTGAAGCTTTCTTT.